The entry below describes one T cell receptor beta chain. Its antigen is currently unknown. These data come from a study of cytomegalovirus exposure and HLA in healthy donors. General observations from the study: HLA alleles were associated with 15,000 to 20,000 TCR beta sequences in a later analysis at 0.05 false discovery rate. TCR beta sequences reportedly predicted most subjects' HLA-A and HLA-B alleles accurately. Three of the chains that were CMV-associated were confirmed in vitro to be specific for CMV antigens. Equally common other TCR beta chains were less clonally expanded than HLA-associated ones, a later analysis found.

The CDR3 has 17 amino acids. CDR1 is LGHNA and CDR2 is YSLEER in the germline V gene. V was pared by 0 bases and J by 4 bases, with 15 bases between. A multiplex PCR was run with 60 Vbeta primers and 13 Jbeta primers. Clones were read by immunoSEQ multiplex PCR, and TCRdb kept only the in-frame ones, dropping some. The sample consists of 120,000 or so clones, around 65% of them appearing once. The sequenced material came from PBMCs. The clonotype originates from a man in his late teens or twenties in good health and CMV-seronegative. The chain employs TRBV4-3 and TRBJ2-2, with a tentative D call TRBD2 (5 bases). The CDR3 coding sequence is TGCGCCAGCAGCCAAGATTGGGTGGAGGTCGGCACCGGGGAGCTGTTTTTT. Translating gives CASSQDWVEVGTGELFF.